A selection of T cell receptor beta chains follows, all from one sample in a study of T cells after posttransplantation cyclophosphamide. Profiling relied on immunoSEQ multiplex PCR, and the TCRdb table lists in-frame clones only, not all of them. The profile shows about 15,000 clones, roughly nine tenths of them singletons. Sequenced here: CD4+ T cells sorted from blood, sampled after allogeneic stem cell transplant with posttransplant cyclophosphamide. These TCRs come from a male patient between 55 and 70 years old who received an allogeneic stem cell transplant from a related donor and was CMV-positive. Some T cells could come from the graft donor. Each CDR3 is given without its conserved first and last residue.

J: TRBJ1-2; V: TRBV4-1; CDR3: ASSQDSTVRGGYT
J: TRBJ2-5; V: TRBV5-1; CDR3: ASSGGDRAGETQY
J: TRBJ2-3; V: TRBV11-3; CDR3: ASSRVGTGRDTQY
J: TRBJ2-1; V: TRBV11-1; CDR3: ASSSRASFYNEQF
J: TRBJ1-2; V: TRBV4-3; CDR3: ASSQVTGGYT
J: TRBJ1-6; V: TRBV7-8; CDR3: ASSPRTGETSPLH
J: TRBJ1-1; V: TRBV7-3; CDR3: ASSAIYETEAF
J: TRBJ1-2; V: TRBV7-8; CDR3: ASSLLLDTQTGGRGYT
J: TRBJ2-7; V: TRBV28; CDR3: ASRDSMSIPYEQY
J: TRBJ1-1; V: TRBV5-4; CDR3: ASSAQGLDGEAF
J: TRBJ2-5; V: TRBV19; CDR3: ASSMSPAGQETQY
J: TRBJ2-2; V: TRBV7-3; CDR3: ASSSGQRTGELF
J: TRBJ2-6; V: TRBV7-2; CDR3: ASSLGEGQGTGANVLT
J: TRBJ2-1; V: TRBV19; CDR3: ASSMGFAGGYYEQF
J: TRBJ1-5; V: TRBV19; CDR3: ASSRTTGGNQPQH
J: TRBJ2-2; V: TRBV9; CDR3: ASSVVNSGGAGELF
J: TRBJ1-2; V: TRBV10-3; CDR3: AISFSDRGYGYT
J: TRBJ1-5; V: TRBV5-3; CDR3: ARSDLGRRQRDSNQPQH
J: TRBJ1-1; V: TRBV7-2; CDR3: ASRSTGTQNTEAF
J: TRBJ1-6; V: TRBV6-1; CDR3: ASSEYQATNSPLH
J: TRBJ2-1; V: TRBV2; CDR3: ASSPYRVNEQF
J: TRBJ1-6; V: TRBV5-1; CDR3: ASSETGGYNSPLH
J: TRBJ1-2; V: TRBV7-2; CDR3: ASSLWPPREYGYT
J: TRBJ1-1; V: TRBV11-1; CDR3: ASSLDYQGEAF
J: TRBJ2-2; V: TRBV6-5; CDR3: ASSSGGQPNTGELF